The 14 T cell receptor beta chains given below trace back to one sample, sequenced in a study of control samples from healthy donors and cancer patients. Some clones are missing from TCRdb's copy, which holds only in-frame ones; the method was immunoSEQ multiplex PCR. The data show under 200,000 clones, 90% to 95% seen once. Sequenced input: blood. These receptors were taken from a woman aged 55-69 years in good health.

The chain couples TRBV30 to TRBJ2-7; 8 bases align to TRBD1. Germline CDR1 is GTSNPN and CDR2 is SVGIG (reference sequence). V shed 3 bases and J 7 bases; nucleotides not matched to a gene: 5. This CDR3 contains 12 residues. CDR3 region: CAWRRTGREQYF. The CDR3, as DNA: TGTGCCTGGAGGAGGACAGGGAGGGAGCAGTACTTC.

CDR3 residues: CASSLVGGTAEVQYF. CDR3 in DNA: TGCGCCAGCAGCTTGGTAGGGGGGACAGCAGAGGTTCAGTACTTC. The chain links TRBV5-1 to TRBJ2-4, with D perhaps TRBD1 (7 bases). The CDR3 is 15 residues long. With 0 bases removed from V and 11 bases from J, the gap between germline ends came to 18 bases. Germline CDR1 and CDR2: SGHRS and YFSETQ.

The chain employs TRBV5-1 and TRBJ1-5; TRBD1 is a possible D gene (6 bases). CDR1 is SGHRS and CDR2 is YFSETQ in the germline V gene. The length of the CDR3 is 15 residues. Trimming stripped 2 bases from V and 4 bases from J, with 13 bases between. CDR3 nucleotides: TGCGCCAGCAGCTTTGCAGGGGAAGGTAATCAGCCCCAGCATTTT. Its translation: CASSFAGEGNQPQHF.

V and J are TRBV7-2 and TRBJ1-5, with a tentative D call TRBD1 (5 bases). V shed 5 bases and J shed 3 bases, with 11 bases lying between them. Germline values: CDR1 SGHTA, CDR2 FQGNSA. The CDR3 is 14 amino acids. For the CDR3, the DNA is TGTGCCAGCAGCATGGGACGACACAATCAGCCCCAGCATTTT. It specifies CASSMGRHNQPQHF.

The chain joins TRBV25-1 to TRBJ1-2; the D is unclear. Looked up from germline, CDR1 is MGHDK and CDR2 is SYGVNS. The CDR3 loop spans 14 amino acids. V was pared by 1 base and J by 8 bases, with 14 bases between. The CDR3, as DNA: TGTGCCAGCAGTGAATTTGGCGCGTCGTGGGGCTACACCTTC. Translation: CASSEFGASWGYTF.

The rearrangement joins TRBV15 to TRBJ1-1; maybe TRBD1 (5 bases). The CDR3 loop spans 15 amino acids. Germline lookup yields CDR1 LNHNV and CDR2 YYDKDF (reference sequence). Trimming took off 5 bases at V and 4 bases at J, with 17 bases between the two ends. The CDR3 loop reads CATSPFARGGTEAFF. Here the CDR3 DNA reads TGTGCCACCAGCCCCTTCGCGAGGGGAGGCACTGAAGCTTTCTTT.

V and J are TRBV4-2 and TRBJ1-1; D is unresolved. Per germline, CDR1 LGHNA and CDR2 YNFKEQ. The CDR3 length is 15 residues. The germline V and J ends were trimmed by 0 bases and 0 bases, with 8 bases remaining between them. CDR3: CASSQDVQVNTEAFF. DNA for the CDR3: TGTGCCAGCAGCCAAGATGTGCAGGTGAACACTGAAGCTTTCTTT.

The chain recombines TRBV5-1 with TRBJ2-3; 13 bases fit TRBD2. V dropped 2 bases and J dropped 4; count of bases not matched to a gene: 7. CDR3 length: 17 residues. Looked up from germline, CDR1 is SGHRS and CDR2 is YFSETQ. The CDR3 DNA sequence: TGCGCCAGCAGCTTCGGGCCACTAGCGGGGGGGGCAGATACGCAGTATTTT. Amino acid sequence: CASSFGPLAGGADTQYF.

The V and J genes are TRBV29-1 and TRBJ1-2; possibly TRBD1 for D (5 bases). The CDR3 consists of 13 residues. Germline V gene data show CDR1 as SQVTM and CDR2 as ANQGSEA. V shed 2 bases and J shed 6 bases, with 13 bases lying between them. The CDR3 DNA follows: TGCAGCGTTGAACGGGCAGGGTGGGATGGCTACACCTTC. Amino acid sequence: CSVERAGWDGYTF.

As DNA, the CDR3 is TGTGCCAGCGGGGGACAGGGTCGCAATTCACCCCTCCACTTT. This gives the protein CASGGQGRNSPLHF. The rearrangement links TRBV25-1 to TRBJ1-6, with 9 bases that match TRBD1. The CDR3 covers 14 residues. The ends lost 8 bases at V and 7 bases at J; junction bases unmatched: 6. The germline V gene encodes CDR1 MGHDK and CDR2 SYGVNS.

The chain links TRBV27 to TRBJ1-4; 7 positions match TRBD1. This CDR3 is 17 amino acids long. Germline V gives CDR1 MNHEY, CDR2 SMNVEV (reference sequence). The trim removed 5 bases at V and 0 bases at J, leaving 9 bases unmatched. This CDR3 is CASSPLGQTATNEKLFF. CDR3 nucleotides: TGTGCCAGCAGTCCTCTGGGACAGACTGCAACTAATGAAAAACTGTTTTTT. The variable domain in full, completed from reference TRBV27 and TRBJ1-4, reads EAQVTQNPRYLITVTGKKLTVTCSQNMNHEYMSWYRQDPGLGLRQIYYSMNVEVTDKGDVPEGYKVSRKEKRNFPLILESPSPNQTSLYFCASSPLGQTATNEKLFFGSGTQLSVL.

This chain uses TRBV6-1 with TRBJ1-2, with a tentative D call TRBD1 (5 bases). The CDR3 loop spans 13 amino acids. Germline CDR1 is MNHNS and CDR2 is SASEGT. With 0 bases removed from V and 8 bases from J, the gap between germline ends came to 10 bases. The CDR3, as DNA: TGTGCCAGCAGTGAAGCGGCAGGGTTAGGCTACACCTTC. As protein: CASSEAAGLGYTF.

The CDR3 DNA follows: TGTGCCAGCAGCCACGGACTAGCGGTTAATGAGCAGTTCTTC. It translates to CASSHGLAVNEQFF. The chain carries TRBV5-6 and TRBJ2-1, with TRBD2 matching over 10 bases. The CDR3 has 14 amino acids. Trimming removed 4 bases from V and 7 bases from J; junction bases left unmatched: 5. Germline V lookup: CDR1 SGHDT, CDR2 YYEEEE.

The chain recombines TRBV2 with TRBJ1-4; 7 bases align to TRBD1. The CDR3 covers 15 residues. From germline, CDR1 is SNHLY and CDR2 FYNNEI. The V segment lost 6 bases and the J segment 6 bases; nucleotides outside the gene matches: 10. CDR3 residues: CASRPTGAWDEKLFF. The CDR3 DNA follows: TGTGCCAGCAGGCCTACAGGGGCTTGGGATGAAAAACTGTTTTTT.